This entry features one T cell receptor beta chain sequence. What it binds is not known. Germline assignment: CDR1 SGHTA and CDR2 FQGNSA. This CDR3 contains 11 residues. Between the trimmed V and J ends, which lost 3 bases and 6 bases, there was a span of 6 bases. The record originates from a study of OX40 agonist ivuxolimab in advanced cancers. Study observations and caveats: The authors also found low normalized T-cell clonal expansion in some nonresponders.

Data came from immunoSEQ multiplex PCR; TCRdb stores just in-frame clones and leaves some out. The data show approximately 89,000 clones, under 95% seen once. Sequences were derived from CD4+ or CD8+ T cells sorted from blood, sampled in a trial of the OX40 agonist ivuxolimab. V and J are TRBV7-2 and TRBJ2-7; D remains unclear. The receptor was isolated from an adult with an advanced solid tumor such as melanoma, head and neck, liver or kidney cancer. The chain's CDR3 is CASSFAREQYF. CDR3 nucleotide sequence: TGTGCCAGCAGCTTTGCGCGCGAGCAGTACTTC.